This passage covers 10 T cell receptor delta chains from one sample sequenced in a study of γδ T cells in repeated Plasmodium falciparum infection (dated by TCRdb to the early 2020s). For bulk TCR repertoire analysis, Vgamma9/Vdelta2+ and Vdelta2-negative gammadelta T cell populations were isolated by flow sorting from peripheral blood mononuclear cells. Receptor amplification or capture employed multiplex PCR. Sequencing relied on an Illumina MiSeq. Public reads were reanalyzed in TCRdb with CATT, and rows carrying the same DNA were merged afterwards. The sample profile shows 93,000 or so delta-chain clones; less than 1% of them were found once. Roughly 9.5% of the sample lies in the top ten. What was sequenced was gamma-delta T cells from blood. The receptors were gathered from a pool of human donors (malaria-infected and uninfected, not separated).

This clone was seen ten or more times. A far more abundant clone sits one base away, making this likely a read error. Other DNA sequences in the same sample also yield this CDR3. The rearrangement joins TRDV1 to TRDJ1; possible D gene TRDD2, 6 bases. Germline V CDR1 and CDR2: TSWWSYY, QGS. The CDR3 contains 23 residues. The CDR3 spells CALGERRILRLREYDGYTDKLIF. Here the CDR3 DNA reads TGTGCTCTTGGGGAAAGGAGGATCCTACGTTTACGGGAGTACGACGGGTACACCGATAAGCTCATCTTT.

This clone occurred a few times. The protein held in TCRdb is that of a much larger clone and does not match this DNA's translation at residue 5, likely because of a read error; the protein shown is translated from the DNA. This rearrangement joins TRDV1 to TRDJ1; TRDD3 matches 13 bases. The CDR3 is 25 amino acids. Germline loops: CDR1 TSWWSYY, CDR2 QGS. The CDR3 is CALGKLKGPNSPDWGIRCHTDKLIF. For the CDR3, the DNA is TGTGCTCTTGGGAAACTGAAAGGCCCTAATAGTCCTGACTGGGGGATACGCTGTCACACCGATAAACTCATCTTT.

This clone was found many times. The likely explanation is a read error, given a far larger clone one base away. Other nucleotide sequences in the sample specify the same CDR3. The chain couples TRDV2 to TRDJ1; 9 bases agree with TRDD3. TCRdb gives no J gene; it was assigned here by matching the DNA to germline. The ends lost 3 bases at V and 8 bases at J; junction bases unmatched: 12. This CDR3 is built from 15 residues. From germline, CDR1 is GEAIGNYY and CDR2 EKD. This chain's CDR3 is CACDGMGDKGVKLIF. CDR3 nucleotides: TGTGCCTGTGACGGGATGGGGGATAAGGGAGTGAAACTCATCTTT.

This clone was detected a few times. TCRdb's entry gives the protein of a much larger clone, which mismatches this DNA's translation at residue 15, likely from a read error; the protein reported here is translated from the DNA. The rearrangement joins TRDV3 to TRDJ1, with D perhaps TRDD2 or TRDD3 (8 bases each). No J segment appears in TCRdb, so it was assigned here by matching the sequence to germline. V lost 2 bases and J 0 bases, leaving 49 bases between the germline ends. This CDR3 is 26 amino acids long. From germline, CDR1 is TVYSNPD and CDR2 GDNSRS (reference sequence). DNA of the CDR3: TGTGCCTTTGGGGGGAAACCCACCTTCCTAGCTGGGGGAAGTTGTTCAGACCCTCCGTACACCGATAAACTCATCTTT. As protein: CAFGGKPTFLAGGSCSDPPYTDKLIF.

This clone was counted between two and nine times. This sequence is one base from a far larger clone and is likely a read error. Other DNA sequences in the sample encode the same CDR3. The chain employs TRDV1 and TRDJ1, with D perhaps TRDD3 (6 bases). The germline V gene has CDR1 TSWWSYY and CDR2 QGS. The CDR3 consists of 19 residues. CDR3 DNA: TGTGCTCTGGGGGACCCCTCCCGGATACCTCTACCGTACACCGATAAACTCATCTTT. Translation: CALGDPSRIPLPYTDKLIF.

A few counts support this clone. The TCRdb record carries a much larger clone's protein, which differs from this DNA's translation at residue 11; a read error is the likely cause, and the protein listed here is the DNA translation. The chain couples TRDV2 to TRDJ1; 9 nucleotides match TRDD3. CDR1 is GEAIGNYY and CDR2 is EKD in the germline V gene. There are 18 residues in the CDR3. With 4 bases clipped from V and 0 bases from J, the junction kept 14 bases outside the gene matches. CDR3 sequence: CACEKLGESAPHTDKLIF. DNA of the CDR3: TGTGCCTGTGAGAAACTGGGGGAATCTGCACCCCACACCGATAAACTCATCTTT.

This clone turned up a few times. A far larger clone is just one base off, so this is likely a read error. The identical CDR3 is also encoded by other nucleotide sequences in the sample. The J gene is uncalled and the V gene is TRDV2; the D call TRDD3 from the table was never checked on the DNA. Germline V gene lookup returns CDR1 GEAIGNYY and CDR2 EKD. The CDR3 contains 16 residues. CDR3 in amino acids: CACDKVGIGKAAQLFF. The DNA for the CDR3 is TGTGCCTGTGACAAAGTGGGGATAGGAAAGGCAGCACAACTTTTCTTT.

This clone has a handful of counts. This likely reflects a read error, since a far larger clone is one base away. The sample carries other DNA sequences with the same CDR3. This chain connects TRDV2 to TRDJ1, with D perhaps matching TRDD3 (6 bases). Since TCRdb gives no J gene, matching the DNA to germline was used here to assign it. Germline CDR1 and CDR2: GEAIGNYY and EKD. Trimming cost V 0 bases and J 2 bases, with 15 bases left between them. CDR3 length: 16 amino acids. CDR3 residues: CACDTVVRGDTDKLIF. The CDR3 DNA reads as TGTGCCTGTGACACCGTAGTTCGAGGGGATACCGATAAACTCATCTTT.

This clone was found many times. This is likely an artifact of a read error, given a far larger clone one base away. Other DNA sequences within the sample encode an identical CDR3. This chain links TRDV2 with TRDJ1; 10 bases agree with TRDD3. TCRdb carries no J gene annotation; the J gene was assigned here by matching the DNA with germline. Germline V CDR1 and CDR2: GEAIGNYY, EKD. V trimming: 0 bases; J trimming: 0 bases; junction bases outside the gene matches: 15. This CDR3 comprises 20 residues. As DNA, the CDR3 is TGTGCCTGTGACACCAATTTCCCGGGGGATACGACTCCGTACACCGATAAACTCATCTTT. Encoded protein: CACDTNFPGDTTPYTDKLIF.

Note on this clone: The protein given by TCRdb reflects a much larger clone and differs at residue 13 from this DNA's translation, likely from a read error; the protein shown is the DNA's translation. This chain joins TRDV2 and TRDJ1, with 12 bases lining up with TRDD3. Here the J gene came from matching the DNA to germline, since TCRdb omits it. Germline loops: CDR1 GEAIGNYY, CDR2 EKD. The CDR3 has 16 amino acids. CDR3 sequence: CACDLLGDTGTDELIF. The CDR3 region has the DNA TGTGCCTGTGACCTACTGGGGGATACAGGTACCGATGAACTCATCTTT.